The 21 T cell receptor beta chains listed next were all sequenced from one sample in a study of shared clonotypes between healthy human individuals. TCRdb's table, derived via immunoSEQ multiplex PCR, lists solely in-frame clones and lacks some. The sample consists of about a million clones, approximately 72% of them appearing once. Material for sequencing was memory CD4+ T cells sorted from blood. The subset denotes: CD45RA-negative fraction. These receptors all come from a man aged 18 to 29 in good health.

The chain combines TRBV28 with TRBJ1-2, with a tentative D call TRBD1 (6 bases). The V end lost 7 bases, the J end lost 4 bases, and 19 bases lay between the germline ends. CDR1 and CDR2 from the germline V gene are MDHEN and SYDVKM. The CDR3 spans 15 residues. CDR3 loop: CASIAPPGHGYGYTF. The CDR3 DNA reads TGTGCCAGCATCGCGCCTCCGGGACACGGCTATGGCTACACCTTC.

This chain connects TRBV20-1 to TRBJ2-3; D is undetermined. The CDR3 is 11 amino acids. Per germline, CDR1 DFQATT and CDR2 SNEGSKA (reference sequence). V lost 3 bases, J lost 6 bases, and 7 bases lay in between. CDR3 protein: CSASLSDTQYF. In DNA, the CDR3 is TGCAGTGCTAGCTTATCGGATACGCAGTATTTT.

The chain employs TRBV7-2 and TRBJ1-5, with TRBD1 identical over 7 bases. After removal of 2 bases from V and 7 bases from J, the junction contained 8 bases not matched to a gene. There are 15 residues in the CDR3. Germline V gene sequence: CDR1 SGHTA, CDR2 FQGNSA. The chain's CDR3 is CASSLLTGPGQPQHF. Here the CDR3 DNA reads TGTGCCAGCAGCTTACTGACAGGGCCGGGACAGCCCCAGCATTTT. The full variable domain, its missing parts supplied by reference TRBV7-2 and TRBJ1-5, is GAGVSQSPSNKVTEKGKDVELRCDPISGHTALYWYRQSLGQGLEFLIYFQGNSAPDKSGLPSDRFSAERTGGSVSTLTIQRTQQEDSAVYLCASSLLTGPGQPQHFGDGTRLSIL.

As for this clone: A much larger clone sits a single nucleotide away, making a read error possible. The chain has TRBV6-5 and TRBJ1-3; D not resolved. Trimming pared 6 bases from V and 0 bases from J, leaving 6 bases between. Germline CDR1 reads MNHEY; CDR2 reads SVGAGI. The CDR3 spans 13 residues. CDR3 DNA sequence: TGTGCCAGCAGGGAACACTCTGGAAACACCATATATTTT. Amino acids: CASREHSGNTIYF.

This clone was recorded a few times. The same CDR3 also results from other DNA sequences found in this sample. The chain has TRBV30 and TRBJ1-3; D is undetermined. The CDR3 length is 12 residues. V dropped 3 bases and J dropped 0 bases, with 3 bases sitting between them. Germline V lookup: CDR1 GTSNPN, CDR2 SVGIG (reference sequence). In DNA form, the CDR3 reads TGTGCCTGGAGGGACTCTGGAAACACCATATATTTT. Its protein is CAWRDSGNTIYF.

This chain connects TRBV7-2 to TRBJ2-5, with TRBD1 as a possible D gene (5 bases). Trimming removed 6 bases at V and 7 bases at J, with 18 bases between. The CDR3 spans 14 residues. Germline V CDR1 and CDR2: SGHTA, FQGNSA. This CDR3 reads CASSSTAGIGTQYF. DNA of the CDR3: TGTGCCAGCAGTTCAACCGCAGGGATTGGGACCCAGTACTTC. The variable domain in full, completed from reference TRBV7-2 and TRBJ2-5, reads GAGVSQSPSNKVTEKGKDVELRCDPISGHTALYWYRQSLGQGLEFLIYFQGNSAPDKSGLPSDRFSAERTGGSVSTLTIQRTQQEDSAVYLCASSSTAGIGTQYFGPGTRLLVL.

V gene TRBV30 combines with J gene TRBJ2-6; D gene unclear. Germline assignment: CDR1 GTSNPN and CDR2 SVGIG (reference sequence). V lost 6 bases and J lost 1, with 7 bases in between. The length of the CDR3 is 13 residues. The CDR3 spells CACPPSGANVLTF. In nucleotides, the CDR3 is TGTGCCTGCCCTCCATCTGGGGCCAACGTCCTGACTTTC.

This chain joins TRBV7-2 and TRBJ1-1, with D tentatively TRBD1 (6 bases). Trimming removed 2 bases at V and 0 bases at J, with 13 bases between. Germline loops: CDR1 SGHTA, CDR2 FQGNSA. This CDR3 has 16 amino acids. The CDR3 DNA reads as TGTGCCAGCAGCTTATACAGGGTCGGGATGAACACTGAAGCTTTCTTT. Translating gives CASSLYRVGMNTEAFF. Full variable domain (outside the CDR3, taken from reference TRBV7-2 and TRBJ1-1): GAGVSQSPSNKVTEKGKDVELRCDPISGHTALYWYRQSLGQGLEFLIYFQGNSAPDKSGLPSDRFSAERTGGSVSTLTIQRTQQEDSAVYLCASSLYRVGMNTEAFFGQGTRLTVV.

V is TRBV7-9 and J is TRBJ2-7; D gene uncertain. This CDR3 is 14 amino acids long. Germline CDR1 and CDR2: SEHNR and FQNEAQ (reference sequence). V was pared by 0 bases and J by 3 bases, with 9 bases between. CDR3 sequence reads: CASSLAAPLYEQYF. The CDR3 DNA reads TGTGCCAGCAGCTTAGCGGCCCCTCTCTACGAGCAGTACTTC.

For this clone: Other nucleotide sequences from this sample produce the same CDR3. The chain carries TRBV4-3 and TRBJ2-1, with D uncertain. The V gene lost 0 bases and the J gene lost 2 bases, with 14 bases spanning the gap. The germline CDR1 and CDR2 sequences are LGHNA and YSLEER. The CDR3 length is 17 residues. The chain's CDR3 is CASSQDFRDWTYNEQFF. The CDR3 nucleotides are TGCGCCAGCAGCCAAGATTTTAGGGATTGGACCTACAATGAGCAGTTCTTC.

This clone appeared a few times. V usage is TRBV19 and J usage is TRBJ1-1, with D unresolved. The CDR3 is 12 amino acids. V was shortened by 6 bases and J by 3 bases, with 8 bases between the two germline ends. The germline V gene encodes CDR1 LNHDA and CDR2 SQIVND (reference sequence). CDR3 sequence reads: CASSTGYTEAFF. The CDR3 DNA sequence: TGTGCCAGTAGCACGGGGTACACTGAAGCTTTCTTT.

The chain is built from TRBV13 and TRBJ2-5; 10 nucleotides line up with TRBD2. V gave up 5 bases and J gave up 2 bases; unmatched junction bases: 14. Per the germline V gene, CDR1 is PRHDT and CDR2 is FYEKMQ (reference sequence). This CDR3 has 18 amino acids. DNA of the CDR3: TGTGCCAGCAGCGGCCGCGGGACTAGCGTAACTAAACAAGAGACCCAGTACTTC. Its protein product is CASSGRGTSVTKQETQYF.

The J gene is TRBJ1-2, the V gene TRBV6-1, with D uncertain. The CDR3 runs 13 residues. Germline V gives CDR1 MNHNS, CDR2 SASEGT. Trimming pared 1 base from V and 8 bases from J, leaving 11 bases between. The CDR3 loop is CASSEVWSWGYTF. The CDR3 DNA sequence: TGTGCCAGCAGTGAAGTTTGGTCTTGGGGCTACACCTTC.

V and J are TRBV2 and TRBJ1-5; D unresolved. V gave up 3 bases and J gave up 12 bases, with 15 bases separating them. The CDR3 is 13 amino acids. CDR1 is SNHLY, CDR2 FYNNEI, per germline. Here the CDR3 DNA reads TGTGCCAGCAGTGAGTCGGTCCAGATTCTCCAGCATTTT. It specifies CASSESVQILQHF.

The chain has TRBV7-2 and TRBJ2-7; D could derive from TRBD1 or TRBD2 (5 bases each). V lost 5 bases and J 5 bases, leaving 10 bases between the germline ends. The germline V gene has CDR1 SGHTA and CDR2 FQGNSA. This CDR3 has 12 amino acids. In DNA, the CDR3 is TGTGCCAGCAGCGACCGGGACGACGAGCAGTACTTC. It yields the protein CASSDRDDEQYF.

This clone was seen a single time. The CDR3 is CASSRQAGTAFF. For the CDR3, the DNA is TGTGCCAGTAGTCGCCAAGCGGGGACGGCTTTCTTT. V and J are TRBV19 and TRBJ1-1; TRBD1 is a possible D gene (5 bases). The length of the CDR3 is 12 residues. V lost 5 bases to trimming and J lost 11 bases, with 15 bases between them. Germline V CDR1 and CDR2: LNHDA, SQIVND (reference sequence).

The chain links TRBV2 to TRBJ2-7, with TRBD2 identical over 16 bases. The CDR3 is 18 amino acids. The germline gives CDR1 SNHLY, CDR2 FYNNEI. The J segment lost 3 bases and the V segment lost 3 bases, leaving 8 bases of the junction unmatched. CDR3 loop: CASSEVVGLAGGLYEQYF. CDR3 nucleotide sequence: TGTGCCAGCAGTGAGGTAGTGGGACTAGCGGGAGGGCTCTACGAGCAGTACTTC.

This clone occurred once. V is TRBV5-1 and J is TRBJ1-5; unclear D gene. Germline V gene lookup returns CDR1 SGHRS and CDR2 YFSETQ. V lost 0 bases to trimming and J lost 3 bases, with 4 bases between them. The CDR3 runs 13 residues. CDR3 sequence (DNA): TGCGCCAGCAGCTTGGCGCTCAATCAGCCCCAGCATTTT. Its translation: CASSLALNQPQHF.

In its sample, this clone was seen a few times. The V call is TRBV5-1, the J call TRBJ2-7; D is ambiguous. Trimming removed 4 bases from V and 0 bases from J, with 17 bases in between. The length of the CDR3 is 16 residues. Germline values: CDR1 SGHRS, CDR2 YFSETQ. CDR3 in amino acids: CASSPVGQDFSYEQYF. The CDR3 DNA reads as TGCGCCAGCAGCCCGGTGGGCCAGGATTTCTCCTACGAGCAGTACTTC.

V is TRBV7-8 and J is TRBJ1-4; TRBD1 is a possible D gene (5 bases). The CDR3 consists of 15 residues. The germline gives CDR1 SGHVS, CDR2 FQNEAQ. Trimming removed 5 bases from V and 5 bases from J, with 15 bases in between. The CDR3 sequence: CASSQQGTGNEKLFF. Here the CDR3 DNA reads TGTGCCAGCAGCCAGCAGGGAACGGGGAATGAAAAACTGTTTTTT. The full variable domain, with the rest looked up from reference TRBV7-8 and TRBJ1-4, is GAGVSQSPRYKVAKRGQDVALRCDPISGHVSLFWYQQALGQGPEFLTYFQNEAQLDKSGLPSDRFFAERPEGSVSTLKIQRTQQEDSAVYLCASSQQGTGNEKLFFGSGTQLSVL.

This clone was observed a handful of times. The CDR3 reads CASSFRGNQPQHF. CDR3 sequence (DNA): TGTGCCAGCAGCTTCCGGGGGAATCAGCCCCAGCATTTT. This sequence joins TRBV13 and TRBJ1-5, with D possibly matching TRBD1 (5 bases). The CDR3 is made up of 13 amino acids. The V gene lost 3 bases and the J gene lost 4 bases, with 7 bases spanning the gap. Germline lookup yields CDR1 PRHDT and CDR2 FYEKMQ (reference sequence).